This entry lists 22 T cell receptor beta chains sequenced from one sample in a study of OX40 agonist ivuxolimab in advanced cancers. Libraries were prepared by immunoSEQ multiplex PCR; TCRdb keeps only in-frame clonotypes and omits some of them. The sample yields 65,000 to 70,000 clones, roughly 87% seen once. The input for sequencing was CD4+ or CD8+ T cells sorted from blood, taken in a trial of the OX40 agonist ivuxolimab. The receptors shown here come from an adult with an advanced solid tumor such as melanoma, head and neck, liver or kidney cancer.

The genes are TRBV2 and TRBJ2-3, with TRBD2 matching 11 bases. CDR1 and CDR2 from the germline V gene are SNHLY and FYNNEI. This CDR3 region has 15 residues. J lost 4 bases, V lost 5 bases, and 5 bases had no gene match. CDR3 DNA sequence: TGTGCCAGCAGTTTAGCGGGGGGGCCCTCAGATACGCAGTATTTT. This sequence encodes CASSLAGGPSDTQYF.

The chain carries TRBV5-1 and TRBJ2-4, with 7 positions matching TRBD2. The V gene's germline CDR1 is SGHRS and CDR2 YFSETQ. Trimming removed 2 bases from V and 5 bases from J; junction bases left unmatched: 13. The CDR3 spans 17 residues. DNA for the CDR3: TGCGCCAGCAGCTTATCAGGCGACACGGGGGGACAAAACATTCAGTACTTC. Translated: CASSLSGDTGGQNIQYF.

The chain joins TRBV7-8 to TRBJ2-7, with a possible D match to TRBD2 (5 bases). From germline, CDR1 is SGHVS and CDR2 FQNEAQ. V lost 1 base and J lost 4, with 14 bases in between. CDR3 length: 15 amino acids. This CDR3 reads CASSLEIGSGYEQYF. CDR3 DNA: TGTGCCAGCAGCTTAGAAATCGGGTCGGGGTACGAGCAGTACTTC.

This clone was seen only once. The V call is TRBV5-1, the J call TRBJ2-2; D might be TRBD1 (5 bases). Trimming removed 5 bases at V and 0 bases at J, with 8 bases between. CDR1 and CDR2 (germline): SGHRS, YFSETQ. The CDR3 length is 14 residues. CDR3 DNA: TGCGCCAGCAGTCCAGGGACGAACACCGGGGAGCTGTTTTTT. Translated, it gives CASSPGTNTGELFF.

Only a few counts were recorded for this clone. Here the CDR3 reads CASSGEGRTGSGYTF. The CDR3, as DNA: TGTGCCAGCAGTGGGGAAGGGCGGACAGGGAGTGGCTACACCTTC. V and J are TRBV2 and TRBJ1-2; 8 positions match TRBD1. V dropped 4 bases and J dropped 7; count of bases not matched to a gene: 11. This CDR3 comprises 15 residues. Germline V lookup: CDR1 SNHLY, CDR2 FYNNEI.

This clone was found once. V usage is TRBV15 and J usage is TRBJ2-2; unclear D gene. Trimming pared 2 bases from V and 2 bases from J, leaving 6 bases between. Germline CDR1 LNHNV, CDR2 YYDKDF (reference sequence). The CDR3 runs to 14 residues. The CDR3 spells CATSRLINTGELFF. CDR3 coding DNA: TGTGCCACCAGCAGACTGATTAACACCGGGGAGCTGTTTTTT.

The chain combines TRBV10-2 with TRBJ1-4; TRBD1 is a possible D gene (6 bases). V dropped 3 bases and J dropped 0 bases, with 11 bases sitting between them. CDR3 size: 16 residues. Germline V gene data show CDR1 as WSHSY and CDR2 as SAAADI. The CDR3 loop is CASSDRTGTTNEKLFF. The CDR3, as DNA: TGCGCCAGCAGTGATAGAACAGGGACAACTAATGAAAAACTGTTTTTT.

This clone was observed once. The chain combines TRBV18 with TRBJ1-2; D remains unclear. The CDR3 consists of 15 residues. From germline, CDR1 is KGHSH and CDR2 LQKENI. V lost 3 bases and J 2 bases, leaving 13 bases between the germline ends. This chain's CDR3 is CASSPTQATNYGYTF. The DNA for the CDR3 is TGTGCCAGCTCACCCACCCAGGCGACAAACTATGGCTACACCTTC.

The chain carries TRBV30 and TRBJ1-3, with D possibly TRBD1 on 5 matching bases. The CDR3 runs to 15 residues. CDR1 and CDR2 (germline): GTSNPN, SVGIG (reference sequence). V was trimmed by 3 bases and J by 0 bases, leaving 12 bases between them. CDR3 amino acids: CAWSVLRDSGNTIYF. CDR3 coding DNA: TGTGCCTGGAGCGTCCTCAGGGACTCTGGAAACACCATATATTTT.

This CDR3 reads CAWSVGNRANSPLHF. DNA for the CDR3: TGTGCCTGGAGTGTAGGGAACAGGGCCAATTCACCCCTCCACTTT. The chain uses TRBV30 and TRBJ1-6, with D perhaps TRBD1 (6 bases). The CDR3 contains 15 residues. Trimming stripped 0 bases from V and 7 bases from J, with 13 bases between. Germline V gene data show CDR1 as GTSNPN and CDR2 as SVGIG (reference sequence).

The chain has TRBV5-4 and TRBJ2-7; TRBD1 matches 9 bases. J lost 6 bases, V lost 3 bases, and 10 bases had no gene match. The length of the CDR3 is 15 residues. Germline CDR1 is SGHNT and CDR2 is YYREEE (reference sequence). In DNA, the CDR3 is TGTGCCAGCAGCTCGAACCGGGACAGGGTGAGCGAGCAGTACTTC. As protein: CASSSNRDRVSEQYF.

This chain connects TRBV7-2 to TRBJ1-5, with a tentative D call TRBD1 (5 bases). Trimming stripped 5 bases from V and 7 bases from J, with 15 bases between. The CDR3 is 14 amino acids. CDR1 and CDR2 (germline): SGHTA, FQGNSA. The DNA of the CDR3 is TGTGCCAGCAGCCCCTTGGGGGTCTGGCAGCCCCAGCATTTT. Translating gives CASSPLGVWQPQHF. Complete variable domain (other parts from reference TRBV7-2 and TRBJ1-5): GAGVSQSPSNKVTEKGKDVELRCDPISGHTALYWYRQSLGQGLEFLIYFQGNSAPDKSGLPSDRFSAERTGGSVSTLTIQRTQQEDSAVYLCASSPLGVWQPQHFGDGTRLSIL.

This clone was counted only a few times. The V call is TRBV2, the J call TRBJ1-3, with a possible D match to TRBD1 (5 bases). V shed 7 bases and J shed 0 bases, with 10 bases lying between them. Germline assignment: CDR1 SNHLY and CDR2 FYNNEI. This CDR3 spans 14 amino acids. In DNA, the CDR3 is TGTGCCAGCAAAGGGACTGCCTCTGGAAACACCATATATTTT. Amino acid sequence: CASKGTASGNTIYF. The full variable domain, completed using reference TRBV2 and TRBJ1-3, is EPEVTQTPSHQVTQMGQEVILRCVPISNHLYFYWYRQILGQKVEFLVSFYNNEISEKSEIFDDQFSVERPDGSNFTLKIRSTKLEDSAMYFCASKGTASGNTIYFGEGSWLTVV.

In its sample, this clone was seen once. The DNA of the CDR3 is TGTGCCAGCAGTAGTCCGGGAAGGCTACCCGGGGAGCTGTTTTTT. Protein product: CASSSPGRLPGELFF. The rearrangement uses TRBV6-5 and TRBJ2-2, with D possibly matching TRBD2 (5 bases). Deletions cut 5 bases from V and 6 bases from J, with 16 bases between. This CDR3 contains 15 residues. The V gene's germline CDR1 is MNHEY and CDR2 SVGAGI.

The chain carries TRBV5-1 and TRBJ2-7; TRBD2 agrees at 7 bases. Germline V gives CDR1 SGHRS, CDR2 YFSETQ. The trim removed 3 bases at V and 0 bases at J, leaving 6 bases unmatched. This CDR3 spans 15 amino acids. Here the CDR3 reads CASSSTAGSSYEQYF. The CDR3 DNA is TGCGCCAGCAGCTCCACAGCGGGAAGCTCCTACGAGCAGTACTTC.

The chain couples TRBV30 to TRBJ2-7; TRBD1 agrees at 10 bases. CDR3 length equals 16 residues. Germline values: CDR1 GTSNPN, CDR2 SVGIG (reference sequence). The V and J ends lost 3 bases and 5 bases, in that order; junction bases with no gene match: 13. The CDR3 spells CAWSLLGQGRRNEQYF. CDR3 sequence (DNA): TGTGCCTGGAGCCTATTGGGACAGGGGAGGAGGAACGAGCAGTACTTC.

The chain is built from TRBV6-1 and TRBJ2-1, with D perhaps matching TRBD1 or TRBD2 (5 bases each). V was trimmed by 4 bases and J by 6 bases, leaving 19 bases between them. The CDR3 loop spans 16 amino acids. CDR1 and CDR2 (germline): MNHNS, SASEGT. Here the CDR3 DNA reads TGTGCCAGCAGTGGACTTCGCGGGCAGGGATCCAATGAGCAGTTCTTC. It specifies CASSGLRGQGSNEQFF.

This chain links TRBV11-2 with TRBJ2-5, with D perhaps being TRBD1 or TRBD2 (6 bases each). CDR3 length: 17 residues. Trimming removed 1 base at V and 4 bases at J, with 19 bases between. CDR1 is SGHAT and CDR2 is FQNNGV in the germline V gene. CDR3: CASSLVGGLGGRETQYF. The CDR3 DNA reads as TGTGCCAGCAGCTTAGTTGGGGGGCTAGGGGGTCGAGAGACCCAGTACTTC.

In regard to this clone: Mismatch with germline at one junction end may stem from a read error. The same CDR3 arises from other DNA sequences in this sample as well. J is TRBJ2-3 and V is TRBV9; maybe TRBD2 (6 bases). Germline V gene sequence: CDR1 SGDLS, CDR2 YYNGEE. The CDR3 sequence is 15 residues long. CDR3 coding DNA: TGTGCCAGTAGCGTTAGCGGTGTTAGCACAGATACGCAGTATTTT. Translated: CASSVSGVSTDTQYF.

The rearrangement uses TRBV6-1 and TRBJ1-2, with 9 positions matching TRBD1. In germline, CDR1 is MNHNS, CDR2 SASEGT. CDR3 size: 14 residues. J lost 5 bases, V lost 8 bases, and 9 bases had no gene match. The CDR3 is CASAPQGQGYGYTF. CDR3 in DNA: TGTGCCAGCGCCCCCCAGGGACAGGGTTATGGCTACACCTTC.

This clone appeared a few times. The rearrangement uses TRBV6-1 and TRBJ1-2; no firm D call. The CDR3 is 13 amino acids. Trimming cost V 6 bases and J 4 bases, with 12 bases left between them. CDR1 and CDR2 from the germline V gene are MNHNS and SASEGT. This CDR3 is CASRDGKSYGYTF. CDR3 in DNA: TGTGCCAGCAGGGACGGGAAGAGCTATGGCTACACCTTC.

The V call is TRBV6-1, the J call TRBJ1-2; possibly TRBD1 for D (6 bases). Germline V gives CDR1 MNHNS, CDR2 SASEGT. The CDR3 loop spans 19 amino acids. V lost 2 bases and J lost 2, with 24 bases in between. CDR3 sequence reads: CASSELPFRTAGSNYGYTF. In nucleotides, the CDR3 is TGTGCCAGCAGTGAATTACCCTTTAGGACAGCAGGATCCAACTATGGCTACACCTTC.